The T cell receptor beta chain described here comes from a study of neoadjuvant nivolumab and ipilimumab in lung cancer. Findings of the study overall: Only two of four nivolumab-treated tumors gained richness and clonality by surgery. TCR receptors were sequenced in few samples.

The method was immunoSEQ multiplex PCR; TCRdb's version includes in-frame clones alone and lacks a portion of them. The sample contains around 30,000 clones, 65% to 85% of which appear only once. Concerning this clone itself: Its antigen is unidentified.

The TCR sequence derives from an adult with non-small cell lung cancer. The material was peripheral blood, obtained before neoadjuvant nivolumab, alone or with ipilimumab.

DNA for the CDR3: TGTGCCATCAGTGTGCCGGGACAGGCTCAGAACGAGCAGTACTTC. This gives the protein CAISVPGQAQNEQYF. The rearrangement uses TRBV10-3 and TRBJ2-7; 8 bases are a match to TRBD1. The CDR3 consists of 15 residues. The trim removed 4 bases at V and 5 bases at J, leaving 10 bases unmatched. CDR1 and CDR2 (germline): ENHRY, SYGVKD.